These T cell receptor beta chains were read from a single sample in a study of blood T cells in healthy people across ages. Each CDR3 protein is one row after TCRdb ran MiXCR on the 5' RACE reads. The data hold 800,000 to 950,000 distinct CDR3 sequences, with roughly 40% observed a single time. Sequencing was carried out using blood. All receptors come from a man younger than 30 in good health. Each CDR3 is given with its conserved first and last residue. A D gene is named only where the DNA matches it firmly. Clone size is not always given. Where it is, it says once, few, many or a class for expanded clones.

TRBV30	-	TRBD1	TRBJ2-7	TGTGCCTGGAACCTCGGACAGGGGTCCTACGAGCAGTACTTC	CAWNLGQGSYEQYF
TRBV7-2	few	-	TRBJ2-3	TGTGCCAGCAGCTTAGTCCCTAGGACACTCCTTAGCACAGATACGCAGTATTTT	CASSLVPRTLLSTDTQYF
TRBV20-1	-	-	TRBJ2-3	TGCAGTGCCGTCCGGGACGAAGCCACAGATACGCAGTATTTT	CSAVRDEATDTQYF
TRBV7-2	few	-	TRBJ2-1	TGTGCCAGCAGCCGACCCACAAACAGGGAAAATAGGAATGAGCAGTTCTTC	CASSRPTNRENRNEQFF
TRBV4-1	few	-	TRBJ2-5	TGCGCCAGCAGCCAAGATAACCCGAGGAGATCGGAGACCCAGTACTTC	CASSQDNPRRSETQYF
TRBV12-3/TRBV12-4	few	TRBD1	TRBJ1-1	TGTGCCAGCAATCCCAGGGGGCAAGGCACTGAAGCTTTCTTT	CASNPRGQGTEAFF
TRBV20-1	many	-	TRBJ2-5	TGCAGTGCTGAGGGACAAGATACCAGGGAGACCCAGTACTTC	CSAEGQDTRETQYF
TRBV29-1	-	TRBD1	TRBJ1-6	TGCAGCGCCTTACTTGGGACAGTGCATGGCTCACCCCTCCACTTT	CSALLGTVHGSPLHF
TRBV7-9	-	-	TRBJ2-5	TGTGCCAGCAGCTTAGCGACGGAGGAGCAGTACTTC	CASSLATEEQYF
TRBV12-3/TRBV12-4	-	-	TRBJ2-5	TGTGCCAGCATTGTTTGGGGGGAAGAGACCCAGTACTTC	CASIVWGEETQYF
TRBV24-1	many	-	TRBJ2-5	TGTGCCACCAGTGATTGGACTGATCAAGAGACCCAGTACTTC	CATSDWTDQETQYF